This TCR beta chain was recovered during a study of CXCR3-negative and CXCR3-positive naive CD8 T cells. General observations from the study: TRB CDR3 hydrophobicity was greater in CXCR3-positive naive cells than in CXCR3-negative naive cells.

The study made its TRB cDNA libraries by 5' RACE, adding UMI labels. TCRdb re-called the 5' RACE reads and catalogs CDR3 proteins one per entry, DNA excluded. This sample's clone table lists around 26,000 distinct CDR3 sequences. Germline CDR1 LGHNA, CDR2 YNFKEQ. This CDR3 has 16 residues. On this clonotype: The antigen remains unidentified.

V is TRBV4-2 and J is TRBJ2-1; TCRdb designates TRBD1, a call that cannot be tested without DNA. The receptor was isolated from a human donor in good health. Some clones in this sample may be carry-over from other donors' samples. Sample: naive CXCR3- CD8+ T cells from blood. Subset noted: CD45RO-CCR7+CD27+CD95- naive CD8+ T cells lacking CXCR3 (TNR3-). CDR3: CASSQGDSEVNNEQFF.